The entry below gives a single TCR beta chain sequence along with its context. The source of the sample is a study of blood T cell repertoires in COVID-19. Study information: Spain, Italy and the United States supplied samples that represented acute and convalescent COVID-19. In each case, the material was cDNA or gDNA derived from T cells, B-cell-depleted T cells, or PBMCs.

As processed by the authors: Reference gene primer amplification yielded estimated nucleated cell counts. Profiling relied on immunoSEQ multiplex PCR, and the TCRdb table lists in-frame clones only, not all of them. That table supplies the V and J calls and clone size; D and trimming were determined from the DNA. The top ten hold 7% to 10% of the sample, which has about 210,000 clones, around 83% seen once. The source material was peripheral blood. The TCR comes from a woman aged 45-60 years with acute or convalescent COVID-19.

CDR3 DNA: TGTGCCAGCAGCCAAGAAGACACCATGGGGGGGGGTCTCTACGAGCAGTACTTC. Residues: CASSQEDTMGGGLYEQYF. The V gene is TRBV4-2, the J gene TRBJ2-7; 7 nucleotides agree with TRBD2. The CDR3 spans 18 residues. After removal of 0 bases from V and 3 bases from J, the junction contained 14 bases not matched to a gene. Germline assignment: CDR1 LGHNA and CDR2 YNFKEQ.